The 25 T cell receptor beta chains below all came from one sample that was sequenced in a study of STAT5B mutations in CD4+ large granular lymphocyte leukemia. The table came from immunoSEQ multiplex PCR; TCRdb's copy has only in-frame clones and leaves some out. Found here are around 50,000 clones, approximately 84% of them singletons; the top ten hold 0.3% to 0.45%. The sample taken for sequencing was CD4+ T cells from blood buffy coats. These receptor sequences come from a human donor in good health.

This rearrangement joins TRBV30 to TRBJ1-3; D gene ambiguous. Per the germline V gene, CDR1 is GTSNPN and CDR2 is SVGIG (reference sequence). V was cut by 0 bases and J by 8 bases, with 5 bases left in between. This CDR3 has 11 amino acids. CDR3 residues: CAWSVEYTIYF. The CDR3 nucleotides are TGTGCCTGGAGTGTAGAGTACACCATATATTTT. Using reference TRBV30 and TRBJ1-3 for the parts outside the CDR3, the full variable domain is SQTIHQWPATLVQPVGSPLSLECTVEGTSNPNLYWYRQAAGRGLQLLFYSVGIGQISSEVPQNLSASRPQDRQFILSSKKLLLSDSGFYLCAWSVEYTIYFGEGSWLTVV.

This clone has only a few counts. The chain carries TRBV11-2 and TRBJ2-2; the D gene is possibly TRBD2 (5 bases). Germline V gene data show CDR1 as SGHAT and CDR2 as FQNNGV. The CDR3 sequence is 15 residues long. V was shortened by 5 bases and J by 2 bases, with 12 bases between the two germline ends. CDR3 coding DNA: TGTGCCAGCAGCGCGCTAGCCGTAAACACCGGGGAGCTGTTTTTT. The encoded protein is CASSALAVNTGELFF.

This clone came up once. The junction does not match germline at one end; this may be a read error. The chain carries TRBV7-9 and TRBJ1-1, with D maybe TRBD1 (5 bases). This CDR3 has 14 residues. Germline V CDR1 and CDR2: SEHNR, FQNEAQ (reference sequence). The CDR3 coding sequence is TGTGTCAGCAGCTTAGAGGGGTGGTTCACTGAAGCTTTCTTT. Encoded protein: CVSSLEGWFTEAFF.

This clone was detected only a few times. The chain couples TRBV11-3 to TRBJ1-2; weak D call: TRBD1 (5 bases). This CDR3 has 11 amino acids. Per the germline V gene, CDR1 is SGHNT and CDR2 is YENEEA. Trimming removed 6 bases from V and 8 bases from J, with 10 bases in between. In DNA form, the CDR3 reads TGTGCCAGCAGGGGGACCGGGGGCTACACCTTC. Encoded protein: CASRGTGGYTF.

The V gene is TRBV29-1, the J gene TRBJ2-1; possibly TRBD1 or TRBD2 for D (5 bases each). CDR1 is SQVTM, CDR2 ANQGSEA, per germline. This CDR3 has 13 amino acids. The germline V and J ends were trimmed by 0 bases and 8 bases, with 11 bases remaining between them. The CDR3 region is CSVEDDRDHEQFF. As DNA, the CDR3 is TGCAGCGTTGAAGATGACCGGGACCATGAGCAGTTCTTC.

V and J are TRBV11-2 and TRBJ2-5; tentative D call: TRBD2 (5 bases). CDR1 SGHAT and CDR2 FQNNGV come from the germline V gene. The V end was cut by 5 bases, the J end by 4 bases, with 11 bases between. There are 13 residues in the CDR3. Here the CDR3 DNA reads TGTGCCAGCAGCAGGGAGTTGGGAGAGACCCAGTACTTC. This sequence encodes CASSRELGETQYF.

This clone was counted between two and nine times. CDR3 nucleotides: TGCAGCGTGGCCAGGGGTGACTATGGCTACACCTTC. It codes for CSVARGDYGYTF. The rearrangement links TRBV29-1 to TRBJ1-2; D possibly corresponds to TRBD1 (6 bases). The CDR3 covers 12 residues. Trimming removed 6 bases at V and 3 bases at J, with 11 bases between. In germline, CDR1 is SQVTM, CDR2 ANQGSEA.

This clone was seen a single time. The chain combines TRBV5-4 with TRBJ2-5; D not resolved. V was pared by 3 bases and J by 5 bases, with 11 bases between. From germline, CDR1 is SGHNT and CDR2 YYREEE (reference sequence). This CDR3 region has 13 residues. This chain's CDR3 is CASSSSLLETQYF. CDR3 coding DNA: TGTGCCAGCAGCTCGAGCTTGTTGGAGACCCAGTACTTC.

This clone has a single count. This chain uses TRBV6-5 with TRBJ1-2; D might be TRBD1 (5 bases). CDR1 is MNHEY, CDR2 SVGAGI, per germline. Trimming left V 11 bases short and J 8 bases short, with 21 bases between. This CDR3 comprises 13 residues. The CDR3 protein is CAVALQENGGYTF. CDR3 in DNA: TGTGCCGTAGCCCTACAGGAGAATGGGGGCTACACCTTC.

The J gene is TRBJ2-1, the V gene TRBV6-5; possibly TRBD1 for D (6 bases). Trimming stripped 6 bases from V and 3 bases from J, with 9 bases between. Per germline, CDR1 MNHEY and CDR2 SVGAGI. The CDR3 runs 13 residues. This CDR3 is CASRGTHYNEQFF. The CDR3 DNA follows: TGTGCCAGCAGAGGGACACACTACAATGAGCAGTTCTTC.

V is TRBV6-5 and J is TRBJ2-5; D may be TRBD1 or TRBD2 (5 bases each). CDR3 length: 12 residues. Germline V gene lookup returns CDR1 MNHEY and CDR2 SVGAGI. Trimming shortened V by 5 bases and J by 13 bases, and 17 bases separated the two germline ends. CDR3 amino acids: CASSVGPGRMYF. CDR3 sequence (DNA): TGTGCCAGCAGTGTGGGCCCGGGGCGGATGTACTTC.

This clone was observed a handful of times. This chain uses TRBV9 with TRBJ2-3; 7 bases are a match to TRBD1. J lost 3 bases, V lost 0 bases, and 4 bases had no gene match. This CDR3 comprises 15 residues. Germline V gene data show CDR1 as SGDLS and CDR2 as YYNGEE. CDR3 DNA sequence: TGTGCCAGCAGCGTAGAAGGGGGCTGGACAGATACGCAGTATTTT. Its translation is CASSVEGGWTDTQYF.

This clone has only one observation. The rearrangement uses TRBV6-5 and TRBJ1-3; D unresolved. This CDR3 comprises 13 residues. CDR1 and CDR2 from the germline V gene are MNHEY and SVGAGI. Trimming took 6 bases from V and 1 from J, leaving 7 bases between them. This CDR3 reads CASSRGSGNTIYF. The CDR3 nucleotides are TGTGCCAGCAGCCGCGGGTCTGGAAACACCATATATTTT.

V and J are TRBV11-2 and TRBJ2-7; TRBD2 matches 9 bases. The CDR3 is 18 residues long. The junction had 16 bases not matched to a gene; V was cut back by 5 bases and J by 2 bases. Germline assignment: CDR1 SGHAT and CDR2 FQNNGV. CDR3 sequence: CASSLTSGPVGKTYEQYF. The CDR3, as DNA: TGTGCCAGCAGCCTGACTAGCGGCCCCGTGGGAAAAACCTACGAGCAGTACTTC.

The rearrangement joins TRBV7-6 to TRBJ2-5, with TRBD2 identical over 7 bases. CDR3 length: 15 amino acids. Losses at the gene ends were 5 bases for V and 5 bases for J; bases not matched to a gene: 11. Germline-derived CDR1 and CDR2 are SGHVS and FNYEAQ. This chain's CDR3 is CASSVVGLGGETQYF. CDR3 sequence (DNA): TGTGCCAGCAGCGTCGTCGGACTAGGCGGGGAGACCCAGTACTTC.

The V call is TRBV5-4, the J call TRBJ2-2, with D tentatively TRBD2 (7 bases). V dropped 2 bases and J dropped 4 bases, with 15 bases sitting between them. Germline lookup yields CDR1 SGHNT and CDR2 YYREEE (reference sequence). This CDR3 region has 16 residues. This CDR3 is CASSFAGGRGTGELFF. CDR3 sequence (DNA): TGTGCCAGCAGCTTTGCCGGGGGGCGGGGCACCGGGGAGCTGTTTTTT.

V gene TRBV4-1 combines with J gene TRBJ2-5; TRBD1 aligns across 9 bases. The assigned J gene may be wrong: the sequence end matches TRBJ2-7 better. This CDR3 spans 15 amino acids. Germline lookup yields CDR1 MGHRA and CDR2 YSYEKL. In DNA, the CDR3 is TGCGCCAGCAGCCACCGGACAGGGGAGGGCTACGAGCAGTACTTC. Residues: CASSHRTGEGYEQYF.

The chain uses TRBV19 and TRBJ2-2; 10 bases are shared with TRBD1. The CDR3 is 16 residues long. V shed 7 bases and J 5 bases; nucleotides not matched to a gene: 10. Germline V gives CDR1 LNHDA, CDR2 SQIVND (reference sequence). The CDR3 reads CASNMRRTGGTGELFF. CDR3 bases: TGTGCCAGTAATATGCGGCGGACAGGGGGGACCGGGGAGCTGTTTTTT.

This chain connects TRBV5-5 to TRBJ1-2; 8 bases fit TRBD1. Losses at the gene ends were 4 bases for V and 8 bases for J; bases not matched to a gene: 7. From germline, CDR1 is SGHKS and CDR2 YYEKEE (reference sequence). The CDR3 has 13 amino acids. The CDR3 here is CASSPTGVGGYTF. CDR3 nucleotide sequence: TGTGCCAGCAGCCCGACAGGGGTCGGCGGCTACACCTTC.

The chain carries TRBV15 and TRBJ2-5; 12 bases match TRBD2. Germline CDR1 LNHNV, CDR2 YYDKDF (reference sequence). This CDR3 is 17 amino acids long. The V gene end was trimmed by 0 bases and the J gene end by 5 bases; junction bases not matched to a gene: 7. The CDR3 loop is CATSRDRPSGRGETQYF. The CDR3 DNA is TGTGCCACCAGCAGAGATCGGCCTAGCGGGAGGGGTGAGACCCAGTACTTC.

The J gene is TRBJ2-5, the V gene TRBV7-9; D unresolved. CDR3 length: 11 residues. Germline V lookup: CDR1 SEHNR, CDR2 FQNEAQ (reference sequence). Trimming stripped 11 bases from V and 1 base from J, with 8 bases between. The CDR3 region has the DNA TGTGCCTCAGTGATCCAAGAGACCCAGTACTTC. As protein: CASVIQETQYF.

The rearrangement joins TRBV11-1 to TRBJ2-7, with D possibly matching TRBD1 (7 bases). The CDR3 contains 12 residues. From germline, CDR1 is SGHAT and CDR2 FQDESV (reference sequence). V was clipped by 8 bases and J by 2 bases, with 10 bases between them. The CDR3 sequence: CASQGGPYEQYF. The CDR3 coding sequence is TGTGCCAGCCAGGGGGGACCCTACGAGCAGTACTTC.

V is TRBV7-3 and J is TRBJ2-3; unclear D gene. CDR1 SGHTA and CDR2 FQGTGA come from the germline V gene. The CDR3 has 13 amino acids. With 1 base removed from V and 5 bases from J, the gap between germline ends came to 7 bases. The CDR3 DNA follows: TGTGCCAGCAGCTTAAATGCGCAAGATACGCAGTATTTT. Translated, it gives CASSLNAQDTQYF.

This clone came up once. The chain has TRBV5-3 and TRBJ2-3, with 10 bases matching TRBD2. TRBV5-3 is treated as an ORF (open reading frame) with a function not yet certain. The CDR3 sequence is 15 residues long. The V segment lost 4 bases and the J segment 6 bases; nucleotides outside the gene matches: 8. The chain's CDR3 is CARSGGLAVGDTQYF. The CDR3 bases are TGTGCCAGAAGCGGTGGACTAGCGGTGGGGGATACGCAGTATTTT.

This clone was observed a few times. The chain carries TRBV2 and TRBJ1-2; D not resolved. The CDR3 is 12 amino acids. Trimming left V 6 bases short and J 4 bases short, with 9 bases between. From germline, CDR1 is SNHLY and CDR2 FYNNEI. Here the CDR3 DNA reads TGTGCCAGCAGGTCGATGCGCTATGGCTACACCTTC. Its translation: CASRSMRYGYTF.